This T cell receptor beta chain was obtained from a study of T cell changes during pregnancy in multiple sclerosis (dated by TCRdb to the late 2010s). For the wider study: Changes in the T cell repertoire over the course of pregnancy were examined in this study in women with multiple sclerosis.

To prepare the library, the immunoSEQ multiplex PCR assay was applied. Entries here come from immuneACCESS through TCRdb and include only in-frame sequences with V and J called. Some clones fail to appear in such tables; in the studies checked, an unresolved V gene covers under half of the shortfall, and the cause of the remainder is unknown. The sample table lists fewer than 50,000 clones, approximately 90% of them with a count of one. The leading ten clones occupy around 0.35% of the sample. In regard to this clone: This receptor's antigen is unknown. Base quality data are lacking; no much larger clone is found one base away.

From the germline V gene, CDR1 is SGHDT and CDR2 is YYEEEE. Trimming takes 4 bases off V and 2 bases off J; junction bases not matched to a gene: 3. Including cysteine and phenylalanine, the CDR3 has 14 amino acids. The entry retains the CDR3 DNA only, 42 bases that are in frame from base 1. The rearrangement combines TRBV5-6 with TRBJ1-5; TRBD1 matches 7 bases in the middle. This material consisted of CD4+ T cells from peripheral blood mononuclear cells, taken in the second trimester of pregnancy. This TCR was sampled from a female donor in good health, enrolled as a control in a pregnancy study. The nucleotide sequence reads as follows: TGTGCCAGCAGCCGTGGACAGGGCAATCAGCCCCAGCATTTT. This is translated as CASSRGQGNQPQHF. Supplemented by the reference TRBV5-6 and TRBJ1-5 proteins around the CDR3, the complete variable domain is DAGVTQSPTHLIKTRGQQVTLRCSPKSGHDTVSWYQQALGQGPQFIFQYYEEEERQRGNFPDRFSGHQFPNYSSELNVNALLLGDSALYLCASSRGQGNQPQHFGDGTRLSIL.